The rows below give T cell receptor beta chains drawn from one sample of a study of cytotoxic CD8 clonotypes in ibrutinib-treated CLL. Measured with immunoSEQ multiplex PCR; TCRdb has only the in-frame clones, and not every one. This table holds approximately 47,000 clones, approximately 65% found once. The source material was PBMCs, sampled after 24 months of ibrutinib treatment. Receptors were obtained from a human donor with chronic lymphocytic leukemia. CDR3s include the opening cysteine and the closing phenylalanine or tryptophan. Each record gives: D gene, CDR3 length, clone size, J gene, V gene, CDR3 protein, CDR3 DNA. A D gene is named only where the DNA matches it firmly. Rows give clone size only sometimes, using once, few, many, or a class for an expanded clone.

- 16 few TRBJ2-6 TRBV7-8 CASSPLFVSGANVLTF TGTGCCAGCAGCCCCCTGTTTGTCTCTGGGGCCAACGTCCTGACTTTC
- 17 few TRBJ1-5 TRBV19 CASSISLGTSGNQPQHF TGTGCCAGTAGTATAAGTTTGGGTACTTCGGGCAATCAGCCCCAGCATTTT
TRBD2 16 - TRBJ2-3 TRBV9 CASSVDIASGGSTQYF TGTGCCAGCAGCGTAGATATTGCTAGCGGGGGGTCTACGCAGTATTTT
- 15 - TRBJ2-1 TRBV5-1 CASRQSGPPYNEQFF TGCGCCAGCAGGCAGAGCGGCCCCCCCTACAATGAGCAGTTCTTC
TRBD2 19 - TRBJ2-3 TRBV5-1 CASSSLPGTSGGTTDTQYF TGCGCCAGCAGCTCCCTCCCCGGGACTAGCGGGGGGACCACAGATACGCAGTATTTT
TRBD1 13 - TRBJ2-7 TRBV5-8 CASSGQGAYEQYF TGTGCCAGCTCGGGACAGGGCGCATACGAGCAGTACTTC
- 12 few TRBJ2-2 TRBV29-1 CSVNQGTGELFF TGCAGCGTTAACCAAGGGACCGGGGAGCTGTTTTTT
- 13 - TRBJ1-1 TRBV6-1 CASSPGAFTEAFF TGTGCCAGCAGTCCAGGGGCTTTCACTGAAGCTTTCTTT
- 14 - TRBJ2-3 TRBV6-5 CASSYSGSTDTQYF TGTGCCAGCAGTTACTCGGGGTCCACAGATACGCAGTATTTT
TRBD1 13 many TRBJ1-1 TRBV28 CASSTGGGTEAFF TGTGCCAGCAGTACAGGGGGAGGGACTGAAGCTTTCTTT
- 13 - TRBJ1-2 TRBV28 CASTNQLNYGYTF TGTGCCAGCACCAACCAACTTAACTATGGCTACACCTTC
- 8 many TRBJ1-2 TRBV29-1 CSVGGYTF TGCAGCGTTGGTGGCTACACCTTC
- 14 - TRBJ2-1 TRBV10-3 CATESRVSYNEQFF TGTGCCACCGAGAGTAGGGTGAGCTACAATGAGCAGTTCTTC
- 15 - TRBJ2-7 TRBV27 CASRLQTLPPYEQYF TGTGCCAGCAGGCTCCAGACATTGCCTCCCTACGAGCAGTACTTC
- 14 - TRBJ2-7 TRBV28 CASRSVSPTYEQYF TGTGCCAGCAGGAGTGTCAGTCCAACCTACGAGCAGTACTTC
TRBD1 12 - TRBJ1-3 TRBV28 CASRQGKHTIYF TGTGCCAGCCGACAGGGAAAACACACCATATATTTT
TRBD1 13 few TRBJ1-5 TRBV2 CASTTGYNQPQHF TGTGCCAGCACGACAGGGTACAATCAGCCCCAGCATTTT
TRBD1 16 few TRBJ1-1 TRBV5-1 CASSLRPGQGGTEAFF TGCGCCAGCAGCCTGAGGCCGGGACAGGGGGGCACTGAAGCTTTCTTT
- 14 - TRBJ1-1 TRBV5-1 CASSRTGFGTEAFF TGCGCCAGCAGCCGAACAGGGTTTGGGACTGAAGCTTTCTTT
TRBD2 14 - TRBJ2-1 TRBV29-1 CSVVISGRINEQFF TGCAGCGTTGTAATTAGCGGGAGGATCAATGAGCAGTTCTTC
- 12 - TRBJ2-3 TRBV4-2 CASSQEGDTQYF TGTGCCAGCAGCCAAGAGGGGGATACGCAGTATTTT
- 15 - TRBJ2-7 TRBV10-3 CAIKTSTGYQGEQYF TGTGCCATCAAGACTTCGACAGGCTATCAGGGAGAGCAGTACTTC
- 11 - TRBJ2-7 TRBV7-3 CASREKYEQYF TGTGCCAGCAGAGAAAAATACGAGCAGTACTTC
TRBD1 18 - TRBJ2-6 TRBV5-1 CASSLVVTGVRGANVLTF TGCGCCAGCAGCTTGGTTGTGACAGGGGTACGTGGGGCCAACGTCCTGACTTTC
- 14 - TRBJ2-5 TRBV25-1 CASSARWEVETQYF TGTGCCAGCAGCGCCCGATGGGAGGTAGAGACCCAGTACTTC
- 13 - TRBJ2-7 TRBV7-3 CASSSRVSYEQYF TGTGCCAGCAGCTCCAGGGTATCCTACGAGCAGTACTTC
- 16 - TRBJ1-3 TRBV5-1 CASSVMDTPSGNTIYF TGCGCCAGCAGCGTAATGGACACTCCCTCTGGAAACACCATATATTTT
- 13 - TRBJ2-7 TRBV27 CASSGQNSYEQYF TGTGCCAGCAGTGGACAGAACTCCTACGAGCAGTACTTC
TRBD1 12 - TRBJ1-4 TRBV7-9 CASSTWTGELFF TGTGCCAGCAGCACGTGGACAGGGGAACTGTTTTTT
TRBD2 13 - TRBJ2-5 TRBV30 CAWSGRVQETQYF TGTGCCTGGAGCGGGAGGGTACAAGAGACCCAGTACTTC
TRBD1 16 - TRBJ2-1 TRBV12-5 CASGLGAGGSYNEQFF TGTGCTAGTGGTTTGGGAGCAGGGGGCTCCTACAATGAGCAGTTCTTC
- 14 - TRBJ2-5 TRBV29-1 CSVGAGGLQETQYF TGCAGCGTGGGGGCCGGGGGGCTCCAAGAGACCCAGTACTTC
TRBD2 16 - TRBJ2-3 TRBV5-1 CASSGGLAGILNTQYF TGCGCCAGCAGCGGCGGCCTAGCGGGGATCCTGAATACGCAGTATTTT
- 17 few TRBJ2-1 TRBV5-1 CASSLSPRGISDNEQFF TGCGCCAGCAGCTTGAGTCCCCGAGGCATCTCCGACAATGAGCAGTTCTTC
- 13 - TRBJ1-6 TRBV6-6 CASSYHGNSPLHF TGTGCCAGCAGTTACCATGGTAATTCACCCCTCCACTTT
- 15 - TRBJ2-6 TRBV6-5 CASSYGISGANVLTF TGTGCCAGCAGTTACGGGATCTCTGGGGCCAACGTCCTGACTTTC
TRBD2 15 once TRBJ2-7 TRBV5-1 CASSLSGGAEYEQYF TGCGCCAGCAGCTTGAGCGGGGGGGCCGAGTACGAGCAGTACTTC
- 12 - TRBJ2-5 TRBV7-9 CASSLTVETQYF TGTGCCAGCAGCTTAACGGTCGAGACCCAGTACTTC
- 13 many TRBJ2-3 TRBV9 CASSVVGTDTQYF TGTGCCAGCAGCGTAGTAGGCACAGATACGCAGTATTTT
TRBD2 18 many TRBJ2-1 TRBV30 CAWDLLLAGGPRENEQFF TGTGCCTGGGACCTCCTACTAGCGGGAGGGCCCCGGGAGAATGAGCAGTTCTTC
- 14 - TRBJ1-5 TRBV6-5 CASSYGEGGQPQHF TGTGCCAGCAGTTACGGAGAGGGGGGTCAGCCCCAGCATTTT
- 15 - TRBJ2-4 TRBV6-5 CASSYSTGAGNIQYF TGTGCCAGCAGTTACTCGACGGGGGCCGGAAACATTCAGTACTTC
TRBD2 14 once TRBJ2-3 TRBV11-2 CASSDGLAGDTQYF TGTGCCAGCAGCGACGGACTAGCGGGGGATACGCAGTATTTT
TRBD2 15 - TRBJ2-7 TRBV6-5 CASRKGLAGVNEQYF TGTGCCAGCAGAAAGGGACTAGCGGGAGTAAACGAGCAGTACTTC
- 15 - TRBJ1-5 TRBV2 CASRSLWTENQPQHF TGTGCCAGCAGGTCACTCTGGACAGAGAATCAGCCCCAGCATTTT
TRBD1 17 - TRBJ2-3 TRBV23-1 CASSRGTGTDSTDTQYF TGCGCCAGCAGTCGGGGTACCGGGACAGATAGCACAGATACGCAGTATTTT
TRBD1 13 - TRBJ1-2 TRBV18 CASPGQGAGGYTF TGTGCCAGCCCGGGACAGGGGGCAGGTGGCTACACCTTC
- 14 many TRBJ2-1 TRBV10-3 CAISGGVKANEQFF TGTGCCATCAGCGGAGGGGTCAAAGCCAATGAGCAGTTCTTC
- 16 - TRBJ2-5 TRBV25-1 CASSALGGHPIGVQYF TGTGCCAGCAGCGCCCTCGGGGGGCACCCGATTGGGGTCCAGTACTTC
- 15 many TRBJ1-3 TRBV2 CASSDRGRTGNTIYF TGTGCCAGCAGTGATCGAGGAAGAACTGGAAACACCATATATTTT
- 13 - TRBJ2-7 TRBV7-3 CASSLPGSYEQYF TGTGCCAGCAGCTTACCCGGCTCCTACGAGCAGTACTTC
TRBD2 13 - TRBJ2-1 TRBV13 CASSYYSGSRQFF TGTGCCAGCAGCTACTATAGCGGGAGCCGGCAGTTCTTC
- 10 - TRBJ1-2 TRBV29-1 CSVEGPGYTF TGCAGCGTTGAAGGGCCTGGCTACACCTTC
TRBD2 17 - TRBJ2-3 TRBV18 CASSPPGGPMITDTQYF TGTGCCAGCTCGCCCCCGGGGGGGCCGATGATCACAGATACGCAGTATTTT
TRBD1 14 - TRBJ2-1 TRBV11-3 CASSLGTGRNEQFF TGTGCCAGCAGCTTAGGGACAGGGAGGAATGAGCAGTTCTTC
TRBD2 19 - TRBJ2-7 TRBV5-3 CARSTRTSGSRSTPYEQYF TGTGCCAGAAGCACCCGGACTAGCGGGAGTCGCTCAACCCCCTACGAGCAGTACTTC
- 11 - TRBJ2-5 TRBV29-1 CSVPGWETQYF TGCAGCGTTCCGGGATGGGAGACCCAGTACTTC
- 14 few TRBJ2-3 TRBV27 CASSLNRAADTQYF TGTGCCAGCAGTTTGAACAGGGCCGCAGATACGCAGTATTTT